This T cell receptor (beta chain) was documented in a study of T cells in Graves' hyperthyroidism and ophthalmopathy. The study's findings and limits: Stable hyperthyroidism was separated from ophthalmopathy by a model based on 13 V-J features.

The sample holds a few counts of this clonotype. What it recognizes is unknown. Germline lookup yields CDR1 MNHEY and CDR2 SVGEGT. This CDR3 has 14 residues. Trimming stripped 5 bases from V and 1 base from J, with 11 bases between. Amplification of TCR beta CDR3 regions was performed using RNA transcripts as template. HTBI primers were used for first-round RT-PCR of the TCR CDR3. MiXCR, applied by TCRdb to the multiplex PCR reads, yields one record per CDR3 protein. The data contain approximately 640,000 distinct CDR3 sequences, about 17% of them singletons. This TCR derives from a woman aged 25 to 39 with Graves' hyperthyroidism. Material: blood. This sequence joins TRBV6-2 or TRBV6-3 and TRBJ1-2, with D hard to call. The CDR3 sequence: CASSTSDHNYGYTF. The DNA for the CDR3 is TGTGCCAGCAGTACCTCGGATCATAACTATGGCTACACCTTC.